A single sample gave rise to the 28 T cell receptor beta chains below, sequenced in a study of CD8 T cells in ankylosing spondylitis. In TCRdb, the 5' RACE reads were re-called with MiXCR into one record per CDR3 protein. The data hold roughly 130,000 distinct CDR3 sequences, with 12% to 15% observed a single time. Specimen: blood, either unsorted or a sorted T cell fraction (not recorded which). The source of these receptors is a female donor with ankylosing spondylitis or in good health (not recorded which).

This clonotype has ten or more counts. The genes are TRBV15 and TRBJ1-2; D unresolved. Germline CDR1 reads LNHNV; CDR2 reads YYDKDF (reference sequence). CDR3 length equals 14 residues. Trimming took 0 bases from V and 8 from J, leaving 13 bases between them. The CDR3: CATSRDMRSVGYTF. The CDR3 nucleotides are TGTGCCACCAGCAGAGATATGAGGTCGGTCGGCTACACCTTC.

The chain couples TRBV29-1 to TRBJ2-1; D is tentatively TRBD1 or TRBD2 (6 bases each). The CDR3 has 14 residues. V was clipped by 6 bases and J by 4 bases, with 16 bases between them. From germline, CDR1 is SQVTM and CDR2 ANQGSEA. The chain's CDR3 is CSVERGAGYNEQFF. The CDR3 bases are TGCAGCGTCGAAAGGGGGGCGGGATACAATGAGCAGTTCTTC.

This clonotype was seen more than once but under ten times. The rearrangement joins TRBV6-2 or TRBV6-3 to TRBJ2-6; D is uncertain. The V gene's germline CDR1 is MNHEY and CDR2 SVGEGT. Trimming took 10 bases from V and 0 from J, leaving 10 bases between them. The CDR3 is 14 amino acids. This CDR3 reads CATSRDSGANVLTF. CDR3 nucleotides: TGTGCCACCTCTCGTGACTCTGGGGCCAACGTCCTGACTTTC.

As concerns this clonotype: It may be a read error: a sequence one base away is much more abundant. This rearrangement joins TRBV20-1 to TRBJ2-1; 11 bases line up with TRBD2. The germline V gene has CDR1 DFQATT and CDR2 SNEGSKA (reference sequence). The CDR3 spans 16 residues. The CDR3 loop reads CSASRLAGSDYTEQFF. CDR3 coding DNA: TGCAGTGCTAGCAGACTAGCGGGATCTGACTACACTGAGCAGTTCTTC.

This clonotype was counted at least ten times. This chain connects TRBV29-1 to TRBJ1-2; D uncertain. Germline CDR1 SQVTM, CDR2 ANQGSEA. V shed 3 bases and J shed 6 bases, with 14 bases lying between them. This CDR3 region has 13 residues. The CDR3, as DNA: TGCAGCGTTGAGAAACACCTCAAGGATGGCTACACCTTC. Amino acids: CSVEKHLKDGYTF. Drawing the rest from reference TRBV29-1 and TRBJ1-2, the complete variable domain is SAVISQKPSRDICQRGTSLTIQCQVDSQVTMMFWYRQQPGQSLTLIATANQGSEATYESGFVIDKFPISRPNLTFSTLTVSNMSPEDSSIYLCSVEKHLKDGYTFGSGTRLTVV.

The CDR3 DNA reads as TGCGCCAGCATCGACACAGACATCTACGAGCAGTACTTC. Its protein is CASIDTDIYEQYF. This chain links TRBV10-2 with TRBJ2-7; no clear D gene. Germline V CDR1 and CDR2: WSHSY, SAAADI. V dropped 7 bases and J dropped 3 bases, with 13 bases sitting between them. The CDR3 contains 13 residues.

Many counts were recorded for this clonotype. The rearrangement links TRBV6-5 to TRBJ2-7, with TRBD2 matching over 9 bases. The V segment lost 4 bases and the J segment 2 bases; nucleotides outside the gene matches: 6. Germline V CDR1 and CDR2: MNHEY, SVGAGI. The CDR3 is 15 amino acids. Here the CDR3 reads CASSFGGGAPYEQYF. The CDR3 coding sequence is TGTGCCAGCAGTTTTGGCGGGGGGGCACCCTACGAGCAGTACTTC.

The genes are TRBV20-1 and TRBJ2-3; 12 bases fit TRBD2. The CDR3 loop spans 16 amino acids. CDR1 DFQATT and CDR2 SNEGSKA come from the germline V gene (reference sequence). V was clipped by 0 bases and J by 5 bases; unmatched bases: 6. The CDR3 sequence: CSARDRLAGGVDTQYF. CDR3 in DNA: TGCAGTGCTAGAGATCGGCTAGCGGGAGGGGTAGATACGCAGTATTTT.

This clonotype was seen ten or more times. The chain carries TRBV5-1 and TRBJ2-1; no clear D. CDR1 is SGHRS, CDR2 YFSETQ, per germline. The CDR3 is made up of 12 amino acids. Deletions cut 7 bases from V and 0 bases from J, with 5 bases between. This CDR3 reads CASGSSYNEQFF. For the CDR3, the DNA is TGCGCCAGCGGAAGCTCCTACAATGAGCAGTTCTTC.

The chain carries TRBV20-1 and TRBJ2-5; D is possibly TRBD2 (6 bases). Germline V lookup: CDR1 DFQATT, CDR2 SNEGSKA (reference sequence). The length of the CDR3 is 14 residues. V was shortened by 0 bases and J by 5 bases, with 13 bases between the two germline ends. The DNA for the CDR3 is TGCAGTGCTAGAGATCAGAGGGCGGGGGAGACCCAGTACTTC. It translates to CSARDQRAGETQYF.

This clonotype was recorded a few times. The chain carries TRBV7-3 and TRBJ1-1, with D possibly matching TRBD1 (5 bases). The V end was cut by 4 bases, the J end by 5 bases, with 14 bases between. The CDR3 consists of 14 residues. Germline CDR1 SGHTA, CDR2 FQGTGA. The CDR3 loop reads CASSSSGGRTEAFF. CDR3 bases: TGTGCCAGCAGCTCGTCCGGGGGAAGAACTGAAGCTTTCTTT.

As to this clonotype: A single base separates this from a much larger clone, so it may be a read error. CDR3 bases: TGTGCCAGCGGTCCCGGGCTTCGAACGCTCGAGCAGTACTTC. This codes for CASGPGLRTLEQYF. The J gene is TRBJ2-7, the V gene TRBV28; the D is unclear. Trimming stripped 8 bases from V and 6 bases from J, with 20 bases between. Germline CDR1 is MDHEN and CDR2 is SYDVKM. The CDR3 has 14 residues.

Ten or more counts support this clonotype. The CDR3 coding sequence is TGCAGCGTTGGGCGGGGGGACGTTGAGACCCAGTACTTC. Encoded protein: CSVGRGDVETQYF. The chain couples TRBV29-1 to TRBJ2-5; TRBD2 matches 8 bases. This CDR3 contains 13 residues. Germline trimming cut 4 bases from V and 5 bases from J; bases unmatched to any gene: 6. Germline V gene sequence: CDR1 SQVTM, CDR2 ANQGSEA.

This clonotype appeared many times. V and J are TRBV12-3 or TRBV12-4 and TRBJ2-1; tentatively, D is TRBD1 (6 bases). This CDR3 has 13 amino acids. CDR3 residues: CVSSPRTDGEQFF. CDR3 in DNA: TGTGTCTCCTCACCAAGGACAGACGGTGAGCAGTTCTTC.

This sequence joins TRBV20-1 and TRBJ2-5; D perhaps matches TRBD2 (5 bases). CDR1 is DFQATT, CDR2 SNEGSKA, per germline (reference sequence). The CDR3 totals 11 residues. Trimming took 5 bases from V and 5 from J, leaving 9 bases between them. Here the CDR3 reads CSADRGETQYF. CDR3 bases: TGCAGTGCTGACCGAGGGGAGACCCAGTACTTC.

This clonotype was counted ten times or more. The chain employs TRBV14 and TRBJ1-1; D is uncertain. V was clipped by 2 bases and J by 4 bases, with 8 bases between them. This CDR3 is 13 amino acids long. In germline, CDR1 is SGHDN, CDR2 FVKESK. CDR3 DNA sequence: TGTGCCAGCAGCCAATCCCCACGCACTGAAGCTTTCTTT. It translates to CASSQSPRTEAFF.

The genes are TRBV29-1 and TRBJ2-1, with 10 nucleotides matching TRBD2. CDR1 and CDR2 from the germline V gene are SQVTM and ANQGSEA. The V and J ends lost 2 bases and 8 bases, in that order; junction bases with no gene match: 6. The CDR3 sequence is 14 residues long. This CDR3 is CSVERAGGPYEQFF. DNA for the CDR3: TGCAGCGTTGAACGAGCGGGAGGGCCTTATGAGCAGTTCTTC.

This clonotype was observed a handful of times. The V call is TRBV7-9, the J call TRBJ1-5, with 8 bases fitting TRBD1. This CDR3 is 15 amino acids long. Germline V gene lookup returns CDR1 SEHNR and CDR2 FQNEAQ (reference sequence). The trim removed 6 bases at V and 7 bases at J, leaving 11 bases unmatched. CDR3 amino acids: CASSPTGGPEQPQHF. The CDR3, as DNA: TGTGCCAGCAGTCCAACAGGGGGTCCGGAGCAGCCCCAGCATTTT.

The V and J genes are TRBV19 and TRBJ1-1, with a possible D match to TRBD1 (6 bases). In germline, CDR1 is LNHDA, CDR2 SQIVND (reference sequence). The CDR3 has 15 amino acids. V lost 2 bases, J lost 1 base, and 11 bases lay in between. CDR3 in amino acids: CASSIPPTGNTEAFF. The CDR3 bases are TGTGCCAGTAGTATACCTCCGACAGGGAACACTGAAGCTTTCTTT.

This clonotype occurred many times. The J gene is TRBJ1-1, the V gene TRBV5-1; no definite D call. Trimming took off 0 bases at V and 0 bases at J, with 9 bases between the two ends. The CDR3 loop spans 15 amino acids. CDR1 is SGHRS, CDR2 YFSETQ, per germline. In DNA, the CDR3 is TGCGCCAGCAGCTTGGACAGACAAATGAACACTGAAGCTTTCTTT. Amino acids: CASSLDRQMNTEAFF.

This clonotype was observed a handful of times. The chain recombines TRBV12-3 or TRBV12-4 with TRBJ1-1; the D gene is possibly TRBD1 (5 bases). The CDR3 runs 14 residues. Trimming removed 5 bases at V and 0 bases at J, with 10 bases between. The CDR3: CASSPGTLNTEAFF. DNA for the CDR3: TGTGCCAGCAGTCCGGGGACGCTGAACACTGAAGCTTTCTTT.

This clonotype appeared once. This sequence joins TRBV3-1 and TRBJ2-1, with no clear D. Germline assignment: CDR1 LGHDT and CDR2 YNNKEL (reference sequence). The length of the CDR3 is 14 residues. V shed 4 bases and J shed 5 bases, with 12 bases lying between them. The DNA for the CDR3 is TGTGCCAGCAGCCCGACGGTGGCGGACAATGAGCAGTTCTTC. Its protein product is CASSPTVADNEQFF.

This clonotype has ten or more counts. The genes are TRBV15 and TRBJ2-1; D is possibly TRBD2 (6 bases). The CDR3 is 14 amino acids. Per germline, CDR1 LNHNV and CDR2 YYDKDF (reference sequence). V gave up 9 bases and J gave up 4 bases, with 16 bases separating them. The CDR3 DNA reads TGTGCCACAGCCCCTAGCGTTACATACAATGAGCAGTTCTTC. Amino acids: CATAPSVTYNEQFF.

The rearrangement joins TRBV12-3 or TRBV12-4 to TRBJ2-1; TRBD2 matches at 12 bases. Losses at the gene ends were 2 bases for V and 13 bases for J; bases not matched to a gene: 6. The CDR3 is made up of 14 amino acids. The CDR3 sequence is CASSLWASGGAQFF. Written as DNA, the CDR3 is TGTGCCAGCAGTTTATGGGCTAGCGGGGGGGCCCAGTTCTTC.

This clonotype was detected a few times. The V and J genes are TRBV20-1 and TRBJ1-2; D gene unclear. CDR3 size: 14 residues. The V end was cut by 0 bases, the J end by 7 bases, with 15 bases between. The germline CDR1 and CDR2 sequences are DFQATT and SNEGSKA (reference sequence). CDR3 sequence reads: CSAREGSGGFGYTF. The DNA for the CDR3 is TGCAGTGCTAGAGAAGGAAGCGGTGGCTTTGGCTACACCTTC.

In this sample, this clonotype turned up many times. One junction end disagrees with the germline gene, perhaps due to a read error. The J gene is TRBJ2-7, the V gene TRBV9, with D tentatively TRBD1 (6 bases). The CDR3 covers 14 residues. Per germline, CDR1 SGDLS and CDR2 YYNGEE. CDR3 sequence reads: CASSAGDGSYAQYF. CDR3 nucleotides: TGTGCCAGCAGCGCAGGGGACGGATCCTACGCGCAGTACTTC.

This clonotype was observed many times. The chain employs TRBV29-1 and TRBJ2-3, with D uncertain. The CDR3 runs to 10 residues. The ends were cut back, 7 bases at V and 6 bases at J, with 8 bases in the middle. The germline CDR1 and CDR2 sequences are SQVTM and ANQGSEA. CDR3 residues: CSAASDTQYF. DNA for the CDR3: TGCAGCGCCGCCTCGGATACGCAGTATTTT.

The genes are TRBV5-1 and TRBJ1-3, with D unresolved. The CDR3 has 15 amino acids. CDR1 is SGHRS, CDR2 YFSETQ, per germline. The germline V and J ends were trimmed by 3 bases and 0 bases, with 10 bases remaining between them. CDR3 nucleotides: TGCGCCAGCAGCTGGGAAGGGAGCTCTGGAAACACCATATATTTT. Amino acids: CASSWEGSSGNTIYF.